Listed here is a single T cell receptor (beta chain). Participants spanned ages roughly 18 to 90 years and resided in about 25 US areas. Cohort 3 donors were reported recovered after two negative PCRs, clearance, or symptom resolution. These data belong to a study of blood T cell repertoires in COVID-19. The method was immunoSEQ multiplex PCR; TCRdb's version includes in-frame clones alone and lacks a portion of them. The sample lists roughly 150,000 clones, 80% occurring once. This CDR3 comprises 17 residues. With 0 bases clipped from V and 5 bases from J, the junction kept 7 bases outside the gene matches. Germline CDR1 reads KGHSH; CDR2 reads LQKENI.

This rearrangement joins TRBV18 to TRBJ2-5; 12 bases line up with TRBD1. The clonotype comes from a man in his forties or fifties who had recovered from COVID-19. Sequences were obtained from PBMCs or T cells enriched from blood (not recorded which). The CDR3 DNA reads TGTGCCAGCTCACCACCGGTCGGGACAGGGGGCGCGGAGACCCAGTACTTC. It specifies CASSPPVGTGGAETQYF.